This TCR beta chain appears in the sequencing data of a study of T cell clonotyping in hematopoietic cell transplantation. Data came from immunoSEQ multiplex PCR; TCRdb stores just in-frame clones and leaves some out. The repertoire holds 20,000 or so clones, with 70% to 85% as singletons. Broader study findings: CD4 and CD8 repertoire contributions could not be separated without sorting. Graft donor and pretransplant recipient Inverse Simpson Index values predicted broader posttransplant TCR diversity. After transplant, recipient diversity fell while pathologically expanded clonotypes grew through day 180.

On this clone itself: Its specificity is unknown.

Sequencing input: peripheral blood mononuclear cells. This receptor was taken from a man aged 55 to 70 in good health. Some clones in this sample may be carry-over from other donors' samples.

CDR3 in amino acids: CASSLAGTERGDEQFF. CDR3 nucleotide sequence: TGTGCCAGCAGCTTAGCAGGGACTGAACGGGGGGATGAGCAGTTCTTC. The V call is TRBV7-6, the J call TRBJ2-1, with 7 bases lining up with TRBD2. CDR3 length: 16 amino acids. Germline lookup yields CDR1 SGHVS and CDR2 FNYEAQ. J was trimmed by 8 bases and V by 0 bases; bases with no gene match: 10.